The next 29 T cell receptor beta chains were all read from a single sample in a study of CD8 T cells in ankylosing spondylitis. MiXCR was run by TCRdb on the 5' RACE reads, yielding one entry per CDR3 protein. Of about 130,000 distinct CDR3 sequences detected, 6.5% to 9% appear once; the ten largest clones hold 12%. Material: blood, either unsorted or a sorted T cell fraction (not recorded which). These receptors originate from a male donor with ankylosing spondylitis or in good health (not recorded which).

This clonotype appeared many times. V usage is TRBV20-1 and J usage is TRBJ2-1; TRBD2 matches 9 bases. There are 16 residues in the CDR3. The germline CDR1 and CDR2 sequences are DFQATT and SNEGSKA (reference sequence). The V segment lost 0 bases and the J segment 8 bases; nucleotides outside the gene matches: 11. For the CDR3, the DNA is TGCAGTGCTAGAGATCGTCGAGCGGGAGGTAACGATGAGCAGTTCTTC. Protein: CSARDRRAGGNDEQFF.

This clonotype was detected many times. This chain uses TRBV28 with TRBJ1-2; 7 nucleotides match TRBD1. V was clipped by 4 bases and J by 4 bases; unmatched bases: 6. The CDR3 is 14 residues long. The germline V gene encodes CDR1 MDHEN and CDR2 SYDVKM. The CDR3 DNA sequence: TGTGCCAGCAGTTCCTCGGGACAGACCTATGGCTACACCTTC. Its protein is CASSSSGQTYGYTF.

Points on this clonotype: Given a much more abundant clone one base away, this may be a read error. The V and J genes are TRBV3-1 and TRBJ2-7; D uncertain. Germline CDR1 reads LGHDT; CDR2 reads YNNKEL (reference sequence). This CDR3 comprises 14 residues. This CDR3 is CASSQEGQPYVQYF. CDR3 sequence (DNA): TGTGCCAGCAGCCAAGAGGGTCAGCCTTACGTGCAGTACTTC.

In its sample, this clonotype was seen many times. The chain uses TRBV5-1 and TRBJ2-7; TRBD1 matches 10 bases. V lost 4 bases, J lost 11 bases, and 9 bases stayed unmatched. The germline gives CDR1 SGHRS, CDR2 YFSETQ. The CDR3 spans 13 residues. CDR3 loop: CASSLAPGQGKYF. The CDR3 DNA reads TGCGCCAGCAGCCTAGCGCCGGGACAGGGGAAGTACTTC.

This chain connects TRBV18 to TRBJ2-1, with 9 bases fitting TRBD1. The CDR3 is 16 residues long. Trimming at V came to 0 bases and at J to 4 bases, leaving 4 bases not matched to a gene. Germline CDR1 and CDR2: KGHSH and LQKENI. CDR3: CASSPPQGAGYNEQFF. The CDR3 DNA follows: TGTGCCAGCTCACCACCACAGGGGGCGGGTTACAATGAGCAGTTCTTC. Full variable domain (outside the CDR3, taken from reference TRBV18 and TRBJ2-1): NAGVMQNPRHLVRRRGQEARLRCSPMKGHSHVYWYRQLPEEGLKFMVYLQKENIIDESGMPKERFSAEFPKEGPSILRIQQVVRGDSAAYFCASSPPQGAGYNEQFFGPGTRLTVL.

In its sample, this clonotype was seen many times. The chain uses TRBV10-3 and TRBJ2-2; the D is unclear. CDR3 size: 11 residues. Germline CDR1 ENHRY, CDR2 SYGVKD. With 4 bases removed from V and 6 bases from J, the gap between germline ends came to 3 bases. As DNA, the CDR3 is TGTGCCATCAGTGGATCCGGGGAGCTGTTTTTT. This sequence encodes CAISGSGELFF.

This clonotype occurred many times. The gene calls are TRBV18 and TRBJ2-5; 7 bases match TRBD1. This CDR3 region has 11 residues. Germline loops: CDR1 KGHSH, CDR2 LQKENI. V lost 5 bases, J lost 9 bases, and 3 bases stayed unmatched. CDR3 DNA: TGTGCCAGCTCAACGACAGGGCCCCAGTACTTC. This codes for CASSTTGPQYF.

The chain is built from TRBV20-1 and TRBJ2-1, with TRBD2 matching over 14 bases. V trimming: 0 bases; J trimming: 7 bases; junction bases outside the gene matches: 11. Germline-derived CDR1 and CDR2 are DFQATT and SNEGSKA (reference sequence). This CDR3 has 18 amino acids. CDR3 DNA sequence: TGCAGTGCTAGAGATCTGACTAGCGGGGGGGAAAAGTGGAATGAGCAGTTCTTC. It encodes CSARDLTSGGEKWNEQFF.

This clonotype was recorded at least ten times. This chain links TRBV18 with TRBJ1-6; the D gene is possibly TRBD1 (6 bases). The CDR3 totals 14 residues. V gave up 5 bases and J gave up 9 bases, with 14 bases separating them. In germline, CDR1 is KGHSH, CDR2 LQKENI. CDR3 sequence: CASSAEKGGSPLHF. Written as DNA, the CDR3 is TGTGCCAGCTCAGCAGAAAAGGGGGGTTCACCCCTCCACTTT.

This sequence joins TRBV27 and TRBJ1-1, with TRBD1 matching over 7 bases. The CDR3 extends over 14 amino acids. V was clipped by 5 bases and J by 5 bases; unmatched bases: 8. Germline V gene data show CDR1 as MNHEY and CDR2 as SMNVEV (reference sequence). CDR3 residues: CASSMATGNTEAFF. CDR3 sequence (DNA): TGTGCCAGCAGTATGGCGACAGGGAATACTGAAGCTTTCTTT.

Ten or more counts support this clonotype. V and J are TRBV27 and TRBJ2-7, with 16 bases identical to TRBD2. V lost 4 bases, J lost 7 bases, and 13 bases stayed unmatched. The CDR3 loop spans 18 amino acids. In germline, CDR1 is MNHEY, CDR2 SMNVEV (reference sequence). DNA for the CDR3: TGTGCCAGCAGTTCGACCATGGGACTAGCGGGGGGGCCTAGGGAGCAGTACTTC. Encoded protein: CASSSTMGLAGGPREQYF.

This clonotype was detected ten times or more. CDR3 in DNA: TGTGCCAGCAGTTTGGGGTTTCCTGGAAACACCATATATTTT. Protein sequence: CASSLGFPGNTIYF. The V gene is TRBV28, the J gene TRBJ1-3; no clear D gene. Germline lookup yields CDR1 MDHEN and CDR2 SYDVKM. V lost 3 bases to trimming and J lost 2 bases, with 8 bases between them. There are 14 residues in the CDR3.

This clonotype occurred many times. The chain joins TRBV5-5 to TRBJ2-2, with a possible D match to TRBD1 (7 bases). Trimming removed 0 bases from V and 1 base from J, with 13 bases in between. The V gene's germline CDR1 is SGHKS and CDR2 YYEKEE (reference sequence). This CDR3 has 17 amino acids. The CDR3 loop is CASSLVGRGENTGELFF. CDR3 nucleotides: TGTGCCAGCAGCTTGGTTGGCAGGGGGGAGAACACCGGGGAGCTGTTTTTT.

At least ten counts were recorded for this clonotype. The chain recombines TRBV5-8 with TRBJ1-1, with D uncertain. This CDR3 spans 13 amino acids. V lost 7 bases to trimming and J lost 6 bases, with 16 bases between them. CDR1 and CDR2 (germline): SGHTS, YDEGEE. The CDR3 sequence is CASGRASYSEAFF. The CDR3 nucleotides are TGTGCCAGCGGCCGGGCTTCTTACTCTGAAGCTTTCTTT.

Concerning this clonotype itself: A much larger clone differs by one base, so this may be a read error. The gene calls are TRBV27 and TRBJ2-3; D is tentatively TRBD1 or TRBD2 (5 bases each). The CDR3 is 12 residues long. Looked up from germline, CDR1 is MNHEY and CDR2 is SMNVEV (reference sequence). The CDR3 loop reads CTSGTGAFQKYF. CDR3 nucleotides: TGTACCAGTGGAACCGGGGCCTTCCAGAAGTATTTT.

At least ten counts were recorded for this clonotype. The chain uses TRBV2 and TRBJ2-2; perhaps TRBD1 as D (7 bases). Per germline, CDR1 SNHLY and CDR2 FYNNEI. V was trimmed by 4 bases and J by 2 bases, leaving 11 bases between them. The CDR3 is 15 amino acids. The CDR3 reads CASSGGDSNTGELFF. Here the CDR3 DNA reads TGTGCCAGCAGTGGGGGGGACAGTAACACCGGGGAGCTGTTTTTT.

This clonotype appeared many times. This chain uses TRBV3-1 with TRBJ1-1; D is unclear. The CDR3 loop spans 11 amino acids. Germline CDR1 LGHDT, CDR2 YNNKEL (reference sequence). V lost 3 bases, J lost 8 bases, and 7 bases lay in between. The DNA for the CDR3 is TGTGCCAGCAGCCACCGCGGAGAAGCTTTCTTT. Translation gives CASSHRGEAFF.

At least ten counts were recorded for this clonotype. The chain has TRBV7-9 and TRBJ2-3, with TRBD1 identical over 8 bases. The V gene end was trimmed by 7 bases and the J gene end by 1 base; junction bases not matched to a gene: 7. Germline CDR1 SEHNR, CDR2 FQNEAQ (reference sequence). This CDR3 comprises 15 residues. As DNA, the CDR3 is TGTGCCAGCACGCGGACAGGGCAAGGCACAGATACGCAGTATTTT. It specifies CASTRTGQGTDTQYF.

This clonotype was seen repeatedly, ten times or more. V usage is TRBV5-6 and J usage is TRBJ1-4, with 8 bases lining up with TRBD1. The CDR3 has 13 residues. Germline V gives CDR1 SGHDT, CDR2 YYEEEE. The junction had 4 bases not matched to a gene; V was cut back by 7 bases and J by 5 bases. CDR3 residues: CASRDRSNEKLFF. CDR3 sequence (DNA): TGTGCCAGCCGGGACAGGTCCAATGAAAAACTGTTTTTT.

This clonotype showed up many times. The chain links TRBV29-1 to TRBJ2-7, with unresolved D. Trimming took 4 bases from V and 0 from J, leaving 7 bases between them. Germline V gene sequence: CDR1 SQVTM, CDR2 ANQGSEA. The CDR3 is made up of 12 amino acids. CDR3: CSVVPDSYEQYF. The CDR3 nucleotides are TGCAGCGTTGTCCCGGACTCCTACGAGCAGTACTTC.

This clonotype was found many times. The genes are TRBV12-3 or TRBV12-4 and TRBJ1-2; the match to TRBD1 covers 8 bases. The CDR3 sequence is 14 residues long. Unmatched junction bases numbered 10, after V lost 5 bases and J lost 8 bases. In DNA, the CDR3 is TGTGCCAGCAGTAACCCGGACAGGGTATGGGGCTACACCTTC. As protein: CASSNPDRVWGYTF.

This chain links TRBV7-2 with TRBJ2-7; 7 bases agree with TRBD2. The germline V gene has CDR1 SGHTA and CDR2 FQGNSA. CDR3 length: 15 residues. Trimming removed 5 bases from V and 0 bases from J; junction bases left unmatched: 7. This CDR3 reads CASSQSGTSSYEQYF. For the CDR3, the DNA is TGTGCCAGCAGCCAGAGCGGGACGAGCTCCTACGAGCAGTACTTC.

This clonotype was recorded at least ten times. CDR3: CASSFGQGETQYF. CDR3 bases: TGTGCCAGCAGCTTCGGACAGGGTGAGACCCAGTACTTC. The genes are TRBV5-6 and TRBJ2-5; TRBD1 matches 8 bases. The V gene's germline CDR1 is SGHDT and CDR2 YYEEEE. The CDR3 is 13 amino acids. Trimming cost V 2 bases and J 5 bases; bases outside gene matches: 2.

This clonotype has more than one count but fewer than ten. This chain links TRBV4-3 with TRBJ1-1; TRBD1 matches at 8 bases. J gave up 0 bases and V 4 bases, and 10 bases lay outside the gene matches. Looked up from germline, CDR1 is LGHNA and CDR2 is YSLEER. The CDR3 consists of 17 residues. CDR3 sequence: CASSRRTGGELNTEAFF. The CDR3 DNA is TGCGCCAGCAGCCGGCGAACAGGGGGGGAATTGAACACTGAAGCTTTCTTT.

This clonotype was counted at least ten times. The rearrangement links TRBV5-5 to TRBJ2-3, with 12 positions matching TRBD2. V gave up 4 bases and J gave up 6 bases; unmatched junction bases: 6. CDR3 length: 15 amino acids. Per the germline V gene, CDR1 is SGHKS and CDR2 is YYEKEE (reference sequence). CDR3 sequence: CASSGQTSGGDTQYF. CDR3 in DNA: TGTGCCAGCAGCGGGCAGACTAGCGGGGGTGATACGCAGTATTTT.

This clonotype has a count of ten or more. The chain recombines TRBV7-2 with TRBJ2-1; 13 positions match TRBD2. J was trimmed by 3 bases and V by 6 bases; bases with no gene match: 5. This CDR3 is 16 amino acids long. Germline CDR1 and CDR2: SGHTA and FQGNSA. The CDR3 is CASRNRLAGGYNEQFF. The CDR3 nucleotides are TGTGCCAGCAGGAACCGACTAGCGGGGGGCTACAATGAGCAGTTCTTC.

Many counts were recorded for this clonotype. This sequence joins TRBV20-1 and TRBJ2-7, with TRBD2 matching over 8 bases. CDR3 size: 15 residues. CDR1 is DFQATT, CDR2 SNEGSKA, per germline (reference sequence). Trimming cost V 3 bases and J 3 bases; bases outside gene matches: 10. The CDR3 spells CSARGFAGGLYEQYF. CDR3 bases: TGCAGTGCTAGGGGGTTTGCGGGGGGACTCTACGAGCAGTACTTC.

This clonotype was detected ten times or more. V gene TRBV20-1 combines with J gene TRBJ2-1; unclear D gene. V shed 6 bases and J shed 4 bases, with 10 bases lying between them. The germline V gene has CDR1 DFQATT and CDR2 SNEGSKA (reference sequence). The CDR3 totals 12 residues. Written as DNA, the CDR3 is TGCAGTGCGTCCCAGCCGTACAATGAGCAGTTCTTC. This codes for CSASQPYNEQFF.

This clonotype was found a few times. This chain uses TRBV30 with TRBJ2-5, with TRBD2 matching 10 bases. Trimming at V came to 4 bases and at J to 5 bases, leaving 4 bases not matched to a gene. The CDR3 sequence is 13 residues long. Germline-derived CDR1 and CDR2 are GTSNPN and SVGIG (reference sequence). The CDR3 is CAWKLAGLETQYF. The CDR3 DNA reads TGTGCCTGGAAACTAGCGGGACTCGAGACCCAGTACTTC.